These 26 T cell receptor beta chains were all obtained from the same sample, sequenced in a study of cytomegalovirus exposure and HLA in healthy donors (dated by TCRdb to 2017 to 2019). Library preparation was by the immunoSEQ multiplex PCR assay. The multiplex PCR relied on a mix of 60 forward primers for TCR Vbeta segments and 13 reverse primers for TCR Jbeta segments. TCRdb retrieved this table from immuneACCESS and kept in-frame rearrangements only. Not all clones are present; in checked studies, unresolved V genes account for under half, and no reason is known for the remainder. The sample yields about 180,000 clones; 82% were counted once. Over 1.5% of the sample rests with the top ten. Sequenced material: PBMCs. The receptors derive from a man in his forties in good health and CMV-seronegative.

This chain connects TRBV5-1 to TRBJ2-7; 9 nucleotides align to TRBD2. CDR1 is SGHRS and CDR2 is YFSETQ in the germline V gene. J lost 2 bases, V lost 2 bases, and 11 bases had no gene match. This CDR3 has 17 amino acids. The CDR3 protein is CASSFGLAGMAPYEQYF. DNA for the CDR3: TGCGCCAGCAGCTTTGGGCTAGCGGGAATGGCCCCCTACGAGCAGTACTTC.

The V call is TRBV11-2, the J call TRBJ2-5; D not certain. This CDR3 contains 13 residues. Germline V gene lookup returns CDR1 SGHAT and CDR2 FQNNGV. Trimming shortened V by 4 bases and J by 1 base, and 7 bases separated the two germline ends. In DNA, the CDR3 is TGTGCCAGCAGCTGGCATCTCCAAGAGACCCAGTACTTC. Encoded protein: CASSWHLQETQYF.

This clone was observed once. This chain uses TRBV6-4 with TRBJ2-1; a possible D gene is TRBD2 (6 bases). Germline values: CDR1 MRHNA, CDR2 SNTAGT. V was clipped by 7 bases and J by 4 bases, with 14 bases between them. CDR3 size: 14 residues. CDR3 sequence: CASTPRRGYNEQFF. In DNA, the CDR3 is TGTGCCAGCACTCCAAGGCGGGGTTACAATGAGCAGTTCTTC.

This clone was picked up a small number of times. The chain recombines TRBV25-1 with TRBJ2-1, with 11 bases lining up with TRBD2. Germline-derived CDR1 and CDR2 are MGHDK and SYGVNS. The junction had 7 bases not matched to a gene; V was cut back by 4 bases and J by 5 bases. The CDR3 has 16 residues. This chain's CDR3 is CASSGLLAGGNNEQFF. The DNA for the CDR3 is TGTGCCAGCAGTGGATTGCTAGCGGGGGGAAACAATGAGCAGTTCTTC.

The chain is built from TRBV28 and TRBJ2-5; D possibly corresponds to TRBD2 (5 bases). With 2 bases removed from V and 5 bases from J, the gap between germline ends came to 18 bases. The CDR3 loop spans 16 amino acids. Germline V gene lookup returns CDR1 MDHEN and CDR2 SYDVKM. The chain's CDR3 is CASSLRLNTVRETQYF. The CDR3 coding sequence is TGTGCCAGCAGTTTACGACTAAACACCGTACGGGAGACCCAGTACTTC.

The chain joins TRBV4-1 to TRBJ2-7, with 7 bases fitting TRBD2. After removal of 8 bases from V and 2 bases from J, the junction contained 12 bases not matched to a gene. The CDR3 runs to 15 residues. CDR1 is MGHRA and CDR2 is YSYEKL in the germline V gene. The CDR3, as DNA: TGCGCCAGCCGGTTGTCTTCTAGCGGACCCTACGAGCAGTACTTC. As protein: CASRLSSSGPYEQYF.

This rearrangement joins TRBV7-6 to TRBJ2-5; 8 positions match TRBD2. From germline, CDR1 is SGHVS and CDR2 FNYEAQ. Germline trimming cut 2 bases from V and 4 bases from J; bases unmatched to any gene: 6. The length of the CDR3 is 15 residues. The DNA of the CDR3 is TGTGCCAGCAGCTTAAGCTGGGCGGGGGGAGAGACCCAGTACTTC. This gives the protein CASSLSWAGGETQYF.

With respect to this clone: Mismatch with germline at one junction end may stem from a read error. V usage is TRBV4-2 and J usage is TRBJ2-5; D possibly corresponds to TRBD1 (5 bases). The CDR3 sequence is 14 residues long. Germline CDR1 is LGHNA and CDR2 is YNFKEQ. The CDR3 spells CTSSQSRQGETQYF. CDR3 nucleotides: TGTACCAGCAGCCAATCCCGGCAGGGAGAGACCCAGTACTTC.

The V gene is TRBV11-3, the J gene TRBJ1-2; D possibly corresponds to TRBD1 (6 bases). V shed 8 bases and J shed 4 bases, with 14 bases lying between them. The CDR3 runs 13 residues. Germline V CDR1 and CDR2: SGHNT, YENEEA. This chain's CDR3 is CASGWGGPYGYTF. The CDR3 DNA reads as TGTGCCAGCGGCTGGGGGGGGCCCTATGGCTACACCTTC.

V gene TRBV28 combines with J gene TRBJ1-2; D possibly corresponds to TRBD1 (5 bases). Germline loops: CDR1 MDHEN, CDR2 SYDVKM. V lost 10 bases and J 2 bases, leaving 11 bases between the germline ends. This CDR3 has 12 amino acids. CDR3 loop: CATDTVNYGYTF. CDR3 nucleotide sequence: TGTGCCACGGACACAGTGAACTATGGCTACACCTTC.

Only one count was recorded for this clone. V is TRBV5-1 and J is TRBJ2-1; 11 positions agree with TRBD1. The germline V gene has CDR1 SGHRS and CDR2 YFSETQ. The CDR3 totals 15 residues. The V segment lost 4 bases and the J segment 7 bases; nucleotides outside the gene matches: 7. Here the CDR3 reads CASSTRDRGGNEQFF. The CDR3 bases are TGCGCCAGCAGCACACGGGACAGGGGGGGGAATGAGCAGTTCTTC.

The V and J genes are TRBV9 and TRBJ2-5, with TRBD2 matching over 9 bases. V shed 4 bases, J shed 4 bases, and the junction held 8 bases outside the gene matches. Germline assignment: CDR1 SGDLS and CDR2 YYNGEE. CDR3 length: 15 residues. CDR3 sequence (DNA): TGTGCCAGCAGCTCGCCACTAGCGGGCGGAGAGACCCAGTACTTC. It is translated as CASSSPLAGGETQYF.

The chain recombines TRBV6-1 with TRBJ1-5; 7 bases align to TRBD1. Germline V gene lookup returns CDR1 MNHNS and CDR2 SASEGT. The CDR3 sequence is 15 residues long. Trimming at V came to 1 base and at J to 7 bases, leaving 7 bases not matched to a gene. Here the CDR3 reads CASSEGRGLGQPQHF. The CDR3 nucleotides are TGTGCCAGCAGTGAAGGTAGGGGGCTAGGACAGCCCCAGCATTTT.

The V and J genes are TRBV5-1 and TRBJ1-1, with D unresolved. CDR3 length equals 13 residues. V lost 2 bases and J 8 bases, leaving 13 bases between the germline ends. The germline V gene encodes CDR1 SGHRS and CDR2 YFSETQ. CDR3 sequence reads: CASSLATQEEAFF. In DNA form, the CDR3 reads TGCGCCAGCAGCTTAGCGACCCAAGAGGAAGCTTTCTTT.

V and J are TRBV7-2 and TRBJ2-7, with D perhaps matching TRBD2 (6 bases). V dropped 4 bases and J dropped 0 bases, with 10 bases sitting between them. The CDR3 is made up of 14 amino acids. Per germline, CDR1 SGHTA and CDR2 FQGNSA. The CDR3 spells CASSSPGSSYEQYF. The CDR3 DNA follows: TGTGCCAGCAGCTCACCCGGGAGCTCCTACGAGCAGTACTTC.

The chain uses TRBV6-5 and TRBJ1-2; D may be TRBD1 (5 bases). This CDR3 is built from 15 residues. The germline CDR1 and CDR2 sequences are MNHEY and SVGAGI. Trimming stripped 7 bases from V and 4 bases from J, with 19 bases between. The CDR3 sequence: CASIKAAGVSYGYTF. The DNA for the CDR3 is TGTGCCAGCATAAAGGCGGCGGGGGTGAGCTATGGCTACACCTTC.

V usage is TRBV2 and J usage is TRBJ1-1, with a possible D match to TRBD1 (6 bases). The V gene's germline CDR1 is SNHLY and CDR2 FYNNEI. This CDR3 is built from 13 residues. Trimming took off 8 bases at V and 2 bases at J, with 12 bases between the two ends. This CDR3 is CASDRTANTEAFF. The DNA for the CDR3 is TGTGCCAGCGATAGGACAGCTAACACTGAAGCTTTCTTT.

This chain links TRBV7-9 with TRBJ2-1; perhaps TRBD2 as D (5 bases). The CDR3 is made up of 14 amino acids. The V gene lost 6 bases and the J gene lost 5 bases, with 14 bases spanning the gap. CDR1 is SEHNR and CDR2 is FQNEAQ in the germline V gene (reference sequence). CDR3 loop: CASRSNSENNEQFF. The CDR3 DNA is TGTGCCAGCAGATCTAATAGCGAGAACAATGAGCAGTTCTTC.

The rearrangement links TRBV4-2 to TRBJ1-4, with D tentatively TRBD1 (5 bases). Trimming pared 0 bases from V and 8 bases from J, leaving 16 bases between. The CDR3 contains 16 residues. The germline V gene has CDR1 LGHNA and CDR2 YNFKEQ. CDR3 in DNA: TGTGCCAGCAGCCAAGAGGTCTCTGAGGGGAGGGAAAAACTGTTTTTT. Its translation: CASSQEVSEGREKLFF.

This chain connects TRBV2 to TRBJ2-7; TRBD2 matches at 14 bases. Trimming removed 2 bases from V and 11 bases from J; junction bases left unmatched: 5. Germline loops: CDR1 SNHLY, CDR2 FYNNEI. The CDR3 is 14 amino acids. The CDR3 loop reads CASSELTSGGAKYF. In DNA, the CDR3 is TGTGCCAGCAGTGAATTGACTAGCGGGGGGGCAAAGTACTTC.

The chain uses TRBV9 and TRBJ2-3, with 9 positions matching TRBD2. There are 17 residues in the CDR3. CDR1 is SGDLS, CDR2 YYNGEE, per germline. J was trimmed by 0 bases and V by 0 bases; bases with no gene match: 5. The CDR3 region has the DNA TGTGCCAGCAGCGTAGCTCTGACTAGCGGTAGCACAGATACGCAGTATTTT. Protein sequence: CASSVALTSGSTDTQYF.

The rearrangement uses TRBV4-1 and TRBJ2-7; TRBD1 matches 9 bases. With V trimmed by 3 bases and J by 4 bases, 7 bases remained unmatched. Germline-derived CDR1 and CDR2 are MGHRA and YSYEKL. This CDR3 comprises 15 residues. The chain's CDR3 is CASSQNRGLKYEQYF. The CDR3 DNA follows: TGCGCCAGCAGCCAGAACAGGGGGCTTAAATACGAGCAGTACTTC.

The V and J genes are TRBV6-6 and TRBJ2-7; 8 positions agree with TRBD1. Trimming at V came to 5 bases and at J to 2 bases, leaving 8 bases not matched to a gene. The CDR3 totals 15 residues. Germline assignment: CDR1 MNHNY and CDR2 SVGAGI (reference sequence). The CDR3 sequence: CASSLQGAGPYEQYF. The CDR3 region has the DNA TGTGCCAGCAGTCTCCAGGGGGCGGGCCCCTACGAGCAGTACTTC.

The chain recombines TRBV2 with TRBJ2-7, with D maybe TRBD2 (5 bases). With 2 bases removed from V and 12 bases from J, the gap between germline ends came to 11 bases. CDR1 is SNHLY, CDR2 FYNNEI, per germline. This CDR3 spans 11 amino acids. This chain's CDR3 is CASSESRTRYF. As DNA, the CDR3 is TGTGCCAGCAGTGAATCGAGAACTAGGTACTTC.

CDR3 bases: TGTGCCAGCAGCCTCCGCCCCAGGGGGCGAGGACACGAGCAGTACTTC. Its translation: CASSLRPRGRGHEQYF. V is TRBV9 and J is TRBJ2-7, with 8 bases lining up with TRBD1. Losses at the gene ends were 4 bases for V and 5 bases for J; bases not matched to a gene: 14. Germline CDR1 SGDLS, CDR2 YYNGEE. The CDR3 extends over 16 amino acids. Based on the CDR3 plus reference TRBV9 and TRBJ2-7, the full variable domain is DSGVTQTPKHLITATGQRVTLRCSPRSGDLSVYWYQQSLDQGLQFLIQYYNGEERAKGNILERFSAQQFPDLHSELNLSSLELGDSALYFCASSLRPRGRGHEQYFGPGTRLTVT.

V gene TRBV28 combines with J gene TRBJ2-7; TRBD2 agrees at 8 bases. The V and J ends lost 10 bases and 2 bases, in that order; junction bases with no gene match: 7. This CDR3 is 13 amino acids long. Looked up from germline, CDR1 is MDHEN and CDR2 is SYDVKM. The CDR3 protein is CATQRGGTYEQYF. The CDR3 nucleotides read TGTGCCACCCAACGGGGGGGAACCTACGAGCAGTACTTC.